This entry lists 30 T cell receptor beta chains sequenced from one sample in a study of cytotoxic CD8 clonotypes in ibrutinib-treated CLL. Sequenced by immunoSEQ multiplex PCR; TCRdb stores in-frame clones only, minus some. Among some 85,000 clones, more than 70% were seen once, and the ten largest hold around 25%. The sequenced sample was PBMCs, obtained after 24 months of ibrutinib treatment. The receptors shown here come from a human donor with chronic lymphocytic leukemia.

This clone has just one count. This chain joins TRBV19 and TRBJ2-7; 7 nucleotides line up with TRBD2. Germline CDR1 LNHDA, CDR2 SQIVND (reference sequence). Trimming removed 3 bases from V and 0 bases from J; junction bases left unmatched: 5. This CDR3 comprises 15 residues. The CDR3 sequence: CASSMPGGSSYEQYF. The DNA of the CDR3 is TGTGCCAGTAGTATGCCCGGCGGGAGCTCCTACGAGCAGTACTTC.

This clone was seen just once. This chain uses TRBV27 with TRBJ2-2, with 7 bases fitting TRBD1. V lost 3 bases and J lost 0; bases outside the gene matches: 4. This CDR3 spans 16 amino acids. The germline V gene encodes CDR1 MNHEY and CDR2 SMNVEV (reference sequence). The CDR3 is CASSFPGQTNTGELFF. CDR3 DNA: TGTGCCAGCAGTTTTCCGGGACAGACGAACACCGGGGAGCTGTTTTTT.

This clone has a single count. This sequence joins TRBV14 and TRBJ2-7; TRBD1 is a possible D gene (5 bases). Trimming pared 2 bases from V and 0 bases from J, leaving 11 bases between. This CDR3 has 15 amino acids. Germline V gene data show CDR1 as SGHDN and CDR2 as FVKESK. CDR3 nucleotides: TGTGCCAGCAGCCAATTCTCAGGGTACTCCTACGAGCAGTACTTC. Translated: CASSQFSGYSYEQYF.

This clone was observed a handful of times. The rearrangement uses TRBV7-2 and TRBJ2-5; D is uncertain. V lost 2 bases to trimming and J lost 5 bases, with 3 bases between them. There are 11 residues in the CDR3. CDR1 and CDR2 (germline): SGHTA, FQGNSA. CDR3 in amino acids: CASSLWETQYF. CDR3 DNA sequence: TGTGCCAGCAGCTTATGGGAGACCCAGTACTTC. The variable domain in full, completed from reference TRBV7-2 and TRBJ2-5, reads GAGVSQSPSNKVTEKGKDVELRCDPISGHTALYWYRQSLGQGLEFLIYFQGNSAPDKSGLPSDRFSAERTGGSVSTLTIQRTQQEDSAVYLCASSLWETQYFGPGTRLLVL.

The V gene is TRBV28, the J gene TRBJ1-4; D is unresolved. In germline, CDR1 is MDHEN, CDR2 SYDVKM. V was shortened by 9 bases and J by 3 bases, with 8 bases between the two germline ends. This CDR3 has 12 amino acids. In DNA, the CDR3 is TGTGCCAGTCGGGTTTCTAATGAAAAACTGTTTTTT. This gives the protein CASRVSNEKLFF.

The rearrangement uses TRBV28 and TRBJ1-5, with 7 bases matching TRBD1. V trimming: 6 bases; J trimming: 8 bases; junction bases outside the gene matches: 7. Germline CDR1 MDHEN, CDR2 SYDVKM. The CDR3 contains 13 residues. The CDR3 reads CASSLDRVKPQHF. CDR3 DNA sequence: TGTGCCAGCAGCCTTGACAGGGTCAAGCCCCAGCATTTT.

This clone appeared a few times. The rearrangement links TRBV30 to TRBJ1-6; D unresolved. V was trimmed by 2 bases and J by 10 bases, leaving 12 bases between them. The germline V gene has CDR1 GTSNPN and CDR2 SVGIG (reference sequence). The CDR3 extends over 13 amino acids. For the CDR3, the DNA is TGTGCCTGGAGTAGTGGGGTAGGGTCACCCCTCCACTTT. The encoded protein is CAWSSGVGSPLHF.

V gene TRBV11-1 combines with J gene TRBJ2-1; 7 bases agree with TRBD1. The V gene's germline CDR1 is SGHAT and CDR2 FQDESV (reference sequence). V shed 1 base, J shed 6 bases, and the junction held 6 bases outside the gene matches. This CDR3 contains 15 residues. CDR3 region: CASSLEGAVVNEQFF. CDR3 bases: TGTGCCAGCAGCTTAGAGGGGGCCGTTGTCAATGAGCAGTTCTTC.

CDR3 DNA sequence: TGTGCCAGCAGCTTAGTATGCGAGCAGTACTTC. Amino acids: CASSLVCEQYF. The V and J genes are TRBV11-3 and TRBJ2-7, with unresolved D. CDR1 is SGHNT, CDR2 YENEEA, per germline. This CDR3 comprises 11 residues. V was trimmed by 1 base and J by 6 bases, leaving 4 bases between them.

The chain links TRBV19 to TRBJ2-5; 8 positions agree with TRBD2. The CDR3 extends over 14 amino acids. The ends lost 3 bases at V and 5 bases at J; junction bases unmatched: 5. From germline, CDR1 is LNHDA and CDR2 SQIVND (reference sequence). The DNA for the CDR3 is TGTGCCAGTAGTATCGGGGGGGTATCGGAGACCCAGTACTTC. This codes for CASSIGGVSETQYF.

The CDR3 region is CASSTFNEQFF. The CDR3 DNA is TGTGCCAGTAGTACCTTCAATGAGCAGTTCTTC. V is TRBV19 and J is TRBJ2-1; D ambiguous. Trimming cost V 4 bases and J 6 bases, with 4 bases left between them. The CDR3 runs 11 residues. CDR1 LNHDA and CDR2 SQIVND come from the germline V gene (reference sequence).

This clone was detected a few times. The DNA for the CDR3 is TGTGCCAGCTCACTCGGGACTAGCGGGAGGGCCAGGAACACCGGGGAGCTGTTTTTT. This encodes CASSLGTSGRARNTGELFF. V gene TRBV18 combines with J gene TRBJ2-2; TRBD2 matches at 16 bases. J lost 1 base, V lost 4 bases, and 6 bases had no gene match. CDR3 length equals 19 residues. Per germline, CDR1 KGHSH and CDR2 LQKENI.

This clone was found a few times. This chain joins TRBV5-1 and TRBJ2-7, with 7 bases lining up with TRBD1. Germline V CDR1 and CDR2: SGHRS, YFSETQ. CDR3 length: 15 amino acids. The ends lost 4 bases at V and 2 bases at J; junction bases unmatched: 9. CDR3 loop: CASSTGTADTYEQYF. In nucleotides, the CDR3 is TGCGCCAGCAGCACCGGGACAGCGGATACCTACGAGCAGTACTTC.

The chain's CDR3 is CASRRVADTQYF. The CDR3 nucleotides are TGTGCCAGCCGCCGGGTGGCAGATACGCAGTATTTT. The rearrangement joins TRBV11-2 to TRBJ2-3; D gene ambiguous. Trimming removed 8 bases at V and 4 bases at J, with 10 bases between. In germline, CDR1 is SGHAT, CDR2 FQNNGV. This CDR3 contains 12 residues. Full variable domain (missing parts from reference TRBV11-2 and TRBJ2-3): EAGVAQSPRYKIIEKRQSVAFWCNPISGHATLYWYQQILGQGPKLLIQFQNNGVVDDSQLPKDRFSAERLKGVDSTLKIQPAKLEDSAVYLCASRRVADTQYFGPGTRLTVL.

This clone was counted a few times. The chain employs TRBV6-4 and TRBJ1-1; the D is unclear. From germline, CDR1 is MRHNA and CDR2 SNTAGT. The CDR3 extends over 13 amino acids. Trimming took 3 bases from V and 5 from J, leaving 10 bases between them. The CDR3 region is CASSDNYGTEAFF. The DNA of the CDR3 is TGTGCCAGCAGTGATAACTACGGTACTGAAGCTTTCTTT.

The chain is built from TRBV10-2 and TRBJ2-3; tentatively, D is TRBD1 (5 bases). This CDR3 contains 15 residues. V shed 5 bases and J shed 2 bases, with 14 bases lying between them. Germline V CDR1 and CDR2: WSHSY, SAAADI. For the CDR3, the DNA is TGCGCCAGCAGTTTTAGGGGTGGGGCCACAGATACGCAGTATTTT. Protein product: CASSFRGGATDTQYF.

This chain joins TRBV27 and TRBJ1-2; D unresolved. Trimming left V 9 bases short and J 4 bases short, with 9 bases between. Germline-derived CDR1 and CDR2 are MNHEY and SMNVEV (reference sequence). CDR3 length: 11 amino acids. CDR3 sequence (DNA): TGTGCCAGTCGGAGTACCTATGGCTACACCTTC. It specifies CASRSTYGYTF.

This chain joins TRBV9 and TRBJ2-2; D is undetermined. The CDR3 contains 20 residues. V was cut by 0 bases and J by 0 bases, with 21 bases left in between. Germline CDR1 and CDR2: SGDLS and YYNGEE. CDR3 coding DNA: TGTGCCAGCAGCGTAGATCTATCGGGCAGCTGGTTTGCGAACACCGGGGAGCTGTTTTTT. It codes for CASSVDLSGSWFANTGELFF.

The rearrangement uses TRBV28 and TRBJ2-7; a possible D gene is TRBD2 (6 bases). Deletions cut 2 bases from V and 6 bases from J, with 8 bases between. The germline CDR1 and CDR2 sequences are MDHEN and SYDVKM. This CDR3 has 12 residues. This chain's CDR3 is CASSLMGGEQYF. The CDR3 DNA reads as TGTGCCAGCAGTTTAATGGGAGGCGAGCAGTACTTC.

V is TRBV30 and J is TRBJ2-7, with 10 bases aligning to TRBD1. The CDR3 consists of 15 residues. J gave up 1 base and V 3 bases, and 6 bases lay outside the gene matches. CDR1 is GTSNPN, CDR2 SVGIG, per germline (reference sequence). The CDR3 DNA follows: TGTGCCTGGAGCGCCGACAGGGGGCAATCCTACGAGCAGTACTTC. Translated, it gives CAWSADRGQSYEQYF.

V is TRBV7-3 and J is TRBJ2-3; D unclear. The CDR3 consists of 14 residues. Trimming stripped 5 bases from V and 1 base from J, with 10 bases between. From germline, CDR1 is SGHTA and CDR2 FQGTGA. CDR3: CASSQRSGTDTQYF. The CDR3 DNA reads as TGTGCCAGCAGCCAACGGTCGGGCACAGATACGCAGTATTTT.

J is TRBJ2-3 and V is TRBV5-1; 9 bases match TRBD2. Germline values: CDR1 SGHRS, CDR2 YFSETQ. This CDR3 contains 16 residues. Germline trimming cut 1 base from V and 4 bases from J; bases unmatched to any gene: 7. CDR3 DNA sequence: TGCGCCAGCAGCTTGAATGGCGGGGGGGTGGCAGATACGCAGTATTTT. Its protein product is CASSLNGGGVADTQYF.

The gene calls are TRBV19 and TRBJ1-2, with D possibly TRBD1 on 5 matching bases. The CDR3 length is 14 residues. Trimming shortened V by 7 bases and J by 0 bases, and 12 bases separated the two germline ends. Germline values: CDR1 LNHDA, CDR2 SQIVND (reference sequence). CDR3 region: CASIDGGTNYGYTF. In nucleotides, the CDR3 is TGTGCCAGTATTGATGGGGGGACTAACTATGGCTACACCTTC.

The chain uses TRBV7-6 and TRBJ2-7; weak D call: TRBD1 (5 bases). The V end lost 5 bases, the J end lost 2 bases, and 13 bases lay between the germline ends. The CDR3 has 14 residues. CDR1 is SGHVS and CDR2 is FNYEAQ in the germline V gene. CDR3 bases: TGTGCCAGCAGCGGAATAGACAGCGCCTACGAGCAGTACTTC. The encoded protein is CASSGIDSAYEQYF.

This clone was seen once. This chain uses TRBV6-5 with TRBJ2-2, with a tentative D call TRBD2 (6 bases). CDR3 length: 14 amino acids. The V gene's germline CDR1 is MNHEY and CDR2 SVGAGI. Trimming stripped 4 bases from V and 6 bases from J, with 12 bases between. The CDR3: CASSSYRGSGELFF. The CDR3, as DNA: TGTGCCAGCAGTTCCTATCGGGGGTCCGGGGAGCTGTTTTTT.

The chain uses TRBV28 and TRBJ2-1, with TRBD2 as a possible D gene (6 bases). The CDR3 totals 15 residues. The V gene lost 4 bases and the J gene lost 8 bases, with 18 bases spanning the gap. Germline V gene sequence: CDR1 MDHEN, CDR2 SYDVKM. CDR3 amino acids: CASSSLVPREDEQFF. Written as DNA, the CDR3 is TGTGCCAGCAGTTCCTTAGTCCCCAGGGAGGATGAGCAGTTCTTC.

This clone was found once. This rearrangement joins TRBV9 to TRBJ2-1; D not resolved. Germline V gene data show CDR1 as SGDLS and CDR2 as YYNGEE. The CDR3 runs 15 residues. V lost 0 bases, J lost 0 bases, and 7 bases lay in between. This chain's CDR3 is CASSVGLLSYNEQFF. The DNA for the CDR3 is TGTGCCAGCAGCGTAGGTCTTCTCTCCTACAATGAGCAGTTCTTC.

This clone was observed a single time. The same CDR3 also results from other DNA sequences found in this sample. The chain combines TRBV6-5 with TRBJ1-5, with 8 positions matching TRBD1. From germline, CDR1 is MNHEY and CDR2 SVGAGI. The ends lost 0 bases at V and 4 bases at J; junction bases unmatched: 2. This CDR3 comprises 15 residues. The CDR3 loop reads CASSYSGQGNQPQHF. The CDR3 bases are TGTGCCAGCAGTTACTCCGGACAGGGTAATCAGCCCCAGCATTTT.

DNA for the CDR3: TGTGCCAGCAGTTTAATGGGCAGAACCTACGAGCAGTACTTC. Its protein is CASSLMGRTYEQYF. V is TRBV27 and J is TRBJ2-7; D remains ambiguous. V dropped 2 bases and J dropped 2 bases, with 10 bases sitting between them. The germline V gene encodes CDR1 MNHEY and CDR2 SMNVEV (reference sequence). CDR3 size: 14 residues.

This clone was found once. J is TRBJ2-7 and V is TRBV5-3; TRBD1 is a possible D gene (6 bases). TRBV5-3 is annotated as an ORF whose role is uncertain. The V end was cut by 0 bases, the J end by 0 bases, with 19 bases between. CDR3 size: 18 residues. Here the CDR3 reads CARSLVADQGTYSYEQYF. The CDR3 region has the DNA TGTGCCAGAAGCTTGGTAGCCGACCAGGGGACCTACTCCTACGAGCAGTACTTC.